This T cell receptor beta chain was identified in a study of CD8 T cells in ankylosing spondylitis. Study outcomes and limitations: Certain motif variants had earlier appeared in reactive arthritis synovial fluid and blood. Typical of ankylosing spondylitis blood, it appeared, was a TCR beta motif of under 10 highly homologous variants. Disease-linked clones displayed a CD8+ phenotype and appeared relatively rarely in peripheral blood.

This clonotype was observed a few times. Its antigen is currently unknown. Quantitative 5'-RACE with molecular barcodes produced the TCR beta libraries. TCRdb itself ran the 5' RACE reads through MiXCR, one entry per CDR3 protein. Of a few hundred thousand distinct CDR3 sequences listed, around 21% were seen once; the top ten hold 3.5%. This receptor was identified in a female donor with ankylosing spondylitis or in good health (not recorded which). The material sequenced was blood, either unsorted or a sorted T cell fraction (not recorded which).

As DNA, the CDR3 is TGCAGTGCTGACGGGGGAGACCGCAATCAGCCCCAGCATTTT. It codes for CSADGGDRNQPQHF. The chain employs TRBV20-1 and TRBJ1-5; a possible D gene is TRBD1 (5 bases). Per the germline V gene, CDR1 is DFQATT and CDR2 is SNEGSKA (reference sequence). Trimming took 5 bases from V and 2 from J, leaving 13 bases between them. The CDR3 is 14 amino acids.